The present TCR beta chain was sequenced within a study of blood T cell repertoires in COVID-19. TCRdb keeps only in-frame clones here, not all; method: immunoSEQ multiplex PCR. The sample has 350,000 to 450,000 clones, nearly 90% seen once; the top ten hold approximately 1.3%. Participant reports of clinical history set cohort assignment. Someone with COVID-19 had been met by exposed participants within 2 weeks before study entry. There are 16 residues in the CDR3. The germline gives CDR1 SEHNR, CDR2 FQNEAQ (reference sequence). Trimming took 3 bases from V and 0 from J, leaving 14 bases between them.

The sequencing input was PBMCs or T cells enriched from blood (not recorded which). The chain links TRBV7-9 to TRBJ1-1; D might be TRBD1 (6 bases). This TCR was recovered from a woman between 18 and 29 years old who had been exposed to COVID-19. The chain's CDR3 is CASSFPLTGLNTEAFF. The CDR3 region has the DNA TGTGCCAGCAGCTTTCCCCTGACAGGATTGAACACTGAAGCTTTCTTT. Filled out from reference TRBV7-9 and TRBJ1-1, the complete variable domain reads DTGVSQNPRHKITKRGQNVTFRCDPISEHNRLYWYRQTLGQGPEFLTYFQNEAQLEKSRLLSDRFSAERPKGSFSTLEIQRTEQGDSAMYLCASSFPLTGLNTEAFFGQGTRLTVV.